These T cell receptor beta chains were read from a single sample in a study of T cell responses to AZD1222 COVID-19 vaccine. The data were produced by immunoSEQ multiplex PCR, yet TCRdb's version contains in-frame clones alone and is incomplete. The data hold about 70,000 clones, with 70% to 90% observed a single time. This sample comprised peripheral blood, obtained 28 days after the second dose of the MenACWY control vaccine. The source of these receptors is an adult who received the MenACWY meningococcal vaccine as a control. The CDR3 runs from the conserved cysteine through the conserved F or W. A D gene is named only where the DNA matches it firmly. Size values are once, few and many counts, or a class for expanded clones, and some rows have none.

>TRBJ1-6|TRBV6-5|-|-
TGTGCCAGTCGACCGGATCCCGGGGGAAATTCACCCCTCCACTTT
CASRPDPGGNSPLHF
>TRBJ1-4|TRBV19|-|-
TGTGCCAGTAGTCTATCGACAGTTGTTGAAAAACTGTTTTTT
CASSLSTVVEKLFF
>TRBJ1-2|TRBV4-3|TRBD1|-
TGCGCCAGCAGCCAAGATGTGGACAGGGGACTAGGCTACACCTTC
CASSQDVDRGLGYTF
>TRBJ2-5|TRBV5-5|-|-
TGTGCCAGCAGCTCCCCGGACTTGGGGGTCGAGACCCAGTACTTC
CASSSPDLGVETQYF
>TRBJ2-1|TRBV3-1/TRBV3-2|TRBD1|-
TGTGCCAGCAGCCTTGGACAGGGGCCCAATGAGCAGTTCTTC
CASSLGQGPNEQFF
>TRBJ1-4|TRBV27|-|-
TGTGCCAGCAGTACCCCCGAAAGTCCTGTCTTCAGGTCGACTAATGAAAAACTGTTTTTT
CASSTPESPVFRSTNEKLFF
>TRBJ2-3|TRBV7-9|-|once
TGTGCCAGCAGCTTGACTAGTAGCACAGATACGCAGTATTTT
CASSLTSSTDTQYF
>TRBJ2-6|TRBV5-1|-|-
TGCGCCAGCAGCTTGGATAGGGGATTTGGGGCCAACGTCCTGACTTTC
CASSLDRGFGANVLTF
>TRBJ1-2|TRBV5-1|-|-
TGCGCCAGCAGCTTGGAGTGGGGTTCTAACTATGGCTACACCTTC
CASSLEWGSNYGYTF
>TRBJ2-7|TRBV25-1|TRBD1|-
TGTGCCAGCAGTGATAGGACAGGGGGCAGCTACGAGCAGTACTTC
CASSDRTGGSYEQYF
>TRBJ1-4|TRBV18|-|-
TGTGCCAGCTCACCAGGGATTAATGAAAAACTGTTTTTT
CASSPGINEKLFF
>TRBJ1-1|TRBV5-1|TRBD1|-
TGCGCCAGCAGCCTGCGACAGGGGGCTAGGGACACTGAAGCTTTCTTT
CASSLRQGARDTEAFF
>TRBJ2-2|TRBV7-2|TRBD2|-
TGTGCCAGCAGCTTAGCGGTGTGGACTAGCGGGTTCGACACCGGGGAGCTGTTTTTT
CASSLAVWTSGFDTGELFF
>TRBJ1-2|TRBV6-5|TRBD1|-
TGTGCCAGCAGTAAAACAGGGGACTACTATGGCTACACCTTC
CASSKTGDYYGYTF
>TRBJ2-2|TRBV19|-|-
TGTGCCAGTAGAGAGACTTTGAACACCGGGGAGCTGTTTTTT
CASRETLNTGELFF
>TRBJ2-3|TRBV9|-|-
TGTGCCAGCAGCGTCCGGGTGCAGGGAACGCAGTATTTT
CASSVRVQGTQYF
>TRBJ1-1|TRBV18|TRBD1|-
TGTGCCAGCTCACTCGCGGACAGGGCCCTGAACACTGAAGCTTTCTTT
CASSLADRALNTEAFF
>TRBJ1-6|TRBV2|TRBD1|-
TGTGCCAGCAGTATAGGACAGGGGGATAATTCACCCCTCCACTTT
CASSIGQGDNSPLHF
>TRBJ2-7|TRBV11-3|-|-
TGTGCCAGCAGCTTAGGTCGACAGGAGCAGTACTTC
CASSLGRQEQYF
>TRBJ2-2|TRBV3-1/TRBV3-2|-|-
TGTGCCAGCAGCCCCCTTACGGGGTCGGGCACCGGGGAGCTGTTTTTT
CASSPLTGSGTGELFF
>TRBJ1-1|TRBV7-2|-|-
TGTGCCAGCAGCTTATACAGGGCGAACACTGAAGCTTTCTTT
CASSLYRANTEAFF
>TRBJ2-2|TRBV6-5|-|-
TGTGCCAGCAGTTATCGGGGGTTTCCTAGCACCGGGGAGCTGTTTTTT
CASSYRGFPSTGELFF
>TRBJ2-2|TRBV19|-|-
TGTGCCAGTAGTAAACCCCCGCCCGGGGAGCTGTTTTTT
CASSKPPPGELFF
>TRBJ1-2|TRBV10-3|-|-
TGTGCCATCAGTGAAAGGGCGGGTTTTACTAACTATGGCTACACCTTC
CAISERAGFTNYGYTF
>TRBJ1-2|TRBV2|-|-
TGTGCCAGTTCAGGGGAGAGGGGGTATGGCTACACCTTC
CASSGERGYGYTF
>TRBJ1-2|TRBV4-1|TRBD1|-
TGCGCCAGCAGCCAACCCAGGGGGAGGGCGCATGGCTACACCTTC
CASSQPRGRAHGYTF
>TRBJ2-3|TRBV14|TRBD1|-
TGTGCCCAGGGCCCCGACAGGGTCGTGATCGTGGCGCAGTATTTT
CAQGPDRVVIVAQYF
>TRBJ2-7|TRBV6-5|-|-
TGTGCCAGCAGTTCCGTTATCGGAATCAAGGGGGAGCAGTACTTC
CASSSVIGIKGEQYF
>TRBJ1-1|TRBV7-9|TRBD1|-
TGTGCCAGCAGCCCCTCTCCAGACAGGGGGCGGAGGACTGAAGCTTTCTTT
CASSPSPDRGRRTEAFF
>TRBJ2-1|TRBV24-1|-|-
TGTGCCACCAGTGGCAGGGCCTCAAACTACAATGAGCAGTTCTTC
CATSGRASNYNEQFF